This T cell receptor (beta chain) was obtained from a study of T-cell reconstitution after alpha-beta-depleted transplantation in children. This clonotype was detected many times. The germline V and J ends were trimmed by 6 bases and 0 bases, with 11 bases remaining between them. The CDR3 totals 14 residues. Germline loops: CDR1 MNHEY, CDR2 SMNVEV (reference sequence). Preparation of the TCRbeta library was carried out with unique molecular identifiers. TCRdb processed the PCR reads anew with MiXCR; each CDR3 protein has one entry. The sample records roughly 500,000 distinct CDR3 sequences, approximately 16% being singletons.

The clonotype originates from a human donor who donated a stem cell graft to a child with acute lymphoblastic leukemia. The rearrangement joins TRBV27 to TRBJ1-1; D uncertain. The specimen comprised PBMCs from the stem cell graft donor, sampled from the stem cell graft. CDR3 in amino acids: CASRPQGMNTEAFF. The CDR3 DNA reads TGTGCCAGCAGACCTCAAGGAATGAACACTGAAGCTTTCTTT.